This is a list of T cell receptor beta chains from one sample in a study of multiple sclerosis patients with progressive multifocal leukoencephalopathy. Measured with immunoSEQ multiplex PCR; TCRdb has only the in-frame clones, and not every one. Here the sample spans tens of thousands of clones, about 88% being singletons. The material sequenced was PBMCs. These receptor sequences come from a human donor with multiple sclerosis. CDR3s leave out the opening cysteine and the closing phenylalanine or tryptophan.

v_call cdr3_length cdr3_aa
TRBV27 10 ASSYGLGEAF
TRBV19 11 ASAGTPGREQY
TRBV2 14 ASSEGGQAYYSPLH
TRBV5-6 13 ASSLGRPYQETQY
TRBV5-4 16 ASSPTGTPVSGANVLT
TRBV5-6 11 ASSFGVPNEQY
TRBV13 10 ASSHTAYEQY
TRBV6-4 10 ASRDKNQPQH
TRBV18 11 ASSPYSAGKLF
TRBV4-1 15 ASSQTFPLEPPETQY
TRBV10-3 12 AISGGTGVHEQY
TRBV2 15 ASSLEDSPDSYNEQF
TRBV29-1 11 SVAQTLSYEQY
TRBV7-9 11 ASSREANYGYT
TRBV27 15 ASSLGRTDQRGTEAF